What follows are 22 T cell receptor beta chains derived from one specimen sequenced in a study of shared clonotypes between healthy human individuals. Sequencing was performed with immunoSEQ multiplex PCR; in TCRdb, only in-frame clones are kept and a portion is missing. The sample lists about 2.3 million clones; 90% to 95% were seen once. Material for sequencing was naive CD4+ T cells from PBMCs. As for subset: CD45RA+ positively selected. The receptors were sampled from a young man in good health. Some clones in this sample may be carry-over from other donors' samples.

V is TRBV5-1 and J is TRBJ2-1; no clear D gene. The CDR3 extends over 14 amino acids. V lost 1 base and J 4 bases, leaving 9 bases between the germline ends. Germline values: CDR1 SGHRS, CDR2 YFSETQ. The CDR3 is CASSLIIGYNEQFF. The CDR3 nucleotides read TGCGCCAGCAGCTTGATCATAGGTTACAATGAGCAGTTCTTC.

This chain links TRBV25-1 with TRBJ2-4; TRBD1 might be the D (5 bases). Per germline, CDR1 MGHDK and CDR2 SYGVNS. Trimming shortened V by 1 base and J by 13 bases, and 17 bases separated the two germline ends. CDR3 length equals 14 residues. CDR3 sequence: CASSESGRAPPQYF. Here the CDR3 DNA reads TGTGCCAGCAGTGAATCGGGCAGGGCCCCCCCCCAGTACTTC.

Of note for this clone: Other DNA sequences in this sample translate to the same CDR3. The gene calls are TRBV2 and TRBJ2-7, with D tentatively TRBD1 (5 bases). Germline CDR1 SNHLY, CDR2 FYNNEI. The CDR3 runs to 12 residues. V lost 4 bases and J 3 bases, leaving 7 bases between the germline ends. CDR3 bases: TGTGCCAGCAGTGTGCAGGGCTACGAGCAGTACTTC. Protein product: CASSVQGYEQYF.

The chain is built from TRBV18 and TRBJ2-2, with D tentatively TRBD1 or TRBD2 (5 bases each). V lost 6 bases to trimming and J lost 0 bases, with 17 bases between them. The germline V gene encodes CDR1 KGHSH and CDR2 LQKENI. The CDR3 covers 17 residues. CDR3 DNA: TGTGCCAGCTCCGGACCGGGACGAACTTCGAACACCGGGGAGCTGTTTTTT. Translated: CASSGPGRTSNTGELFF.

A single count supports this clone. This rearrangement joins TRBV5-1 to TRBJ2-3, with D uncertain. V was clipped by 3 bases and J by 0 bases, with 17 bases between them. In germline, CDR1 is SGHRS, CDR2 YFSETQ. The CDR3 covers 17 residues. Written as DNA, the CDR3 is TGCGCCAGCAGCTCTCAAGTCGGCGGTAAGAGCACAGATACGCAGTATTTT. It translates to CASSSQVGGKSTDTQYF.

The chain employs TRBV29-1 and TRBJ2-1; 9 bases are shared with TRBD2. The CDR3 is 14 amino acids. The ends lost 5 bases at V and 2 bases at J; junction bases unmatched: 4. CDR1 is SQVTM and CDR2 is ANQGSEA in the germline V gene. The CDR3 sequence: CSVRLAAAYNEQFF. CDR3 bases: TGCAGCGTTAGACTAGCGGCCGCCTACAATGAGCAGTTCTTC.

The chain recombines TRBV21-1 with TRBJ2-3; the D segment call TRBD2 is taken from the table without a DNA check. TRBV21-1 is a pseudogene segment. This CDR3 has 16 residues. In nucleotides, the CDR3 is TGTGCCAGCAGCAAAGCCCCGGAGGGGAGGGAAGATACGCAGTATTTT. It yields the protein CASSKAPEGREDTQYF.

As to this clone: This CDR3 is also generated by other DNA sequences in the sample. This chain uses TRBV5-1 with TRBJ2-2; D is ambiguous. The V and J ends lost 0 bases and 4 bases respectively, with 4 bases between them. The CDR3 runs 13 residues. Germline CDR1 SGHRS, CDR2 YFSETQ. CDR3 coding DNA: TGCGCCAGCAGCTTGGGAGTCACCGGGGAGCTGTTTTTT. It encodes CASSLGVTGELFF. The entire variable domain, with the rest obtained from reference TRBV5-1 and TRBJ2-2, is as follows: KAGVTQTPRYLIKTRGQQVTLSCSPISGHRSVSWYQQTPGQGLQFLFEYFSETQRNKGNFPGRFSGRQFSNSRSEMNVSTLELGDSALYLCASSLGVTGELFFGEGSRLTVL.

The V call is TRBV5-1, the J call TRBJ2-5; maybe TRBD1 (6 bases). Germline lookup yields CDR1 SGHRS and CDR2 YFSETQ. The CDR3 is made up of 14 amino acids. Trimming left V 1 base short and J 5 bases short, with 12 bases between. The CDR3 region has the DNA TGCGCCAGCAGCTTGTTCCAGGGGTCGGAGACCCAGTACTTC. It encodes CASSLFQGSETQYF. Complete variable domain (other parts from reference TRBV5-1 and TRBJ2-5): KAGVTQTPRYLIKTRGQQVTLSCSPISGHRSVSWYQQTPGQGLQFLFEYFSETQRNKGNFPGRFSGRQFSNSRSEMNVSTLELGDSALYLCASSLFQGSETQYFGPGTRLLVL.

The V and J genes are TRBV6-6 and TRBJ2-1; D is unclear. V lost 4 bases to trimming and J lost 2 bases, with 6 bases between them. Per germline, CDR1 MNHNY and CDR2 SVGAGI (reference sequence). The CDR3 extends over 13 amino acids. The CDR3 nucleotides are TGTGCCAGCAGTTTTACTGCCTACAATGAGCAGTTCTTC. Its protein is CASSFTAYNEQFF.

The chain is built from TRBV4-1 and TRBJ1-4; D ambiguous. V shed 0 bases and J shed 5 bases, with 16 bases lying between them. Per germline, CDR1 MGHRA and CDR2 YSYEKL. The CDR3 runs 17 residues. DNA of the CDR3: TGCGCCAGCAGCCAAGAAGGGCCGCAGGCCACCAATGAAAAACTGTTTTTT. Its translation: CASSQEGPQATNEKLFF.

This chain joins TRBV28 and TRBJ1-1, with TRBD1 identical over 11 bases. Germline CDR1 reads MDHEN; CDR2 reads SYDVKM. The CDR3 has 15 residues. With V trimmed by 6 bases and J by 7 bases, 10 bases remained unmatched. The CDR3 loop is CASSRGTGGKGEAFF. DNA for the CDR3: TGTGCCAGCAGCCGCGGGACAGGGGGGAAGGGTGAAGCTTTCTTT.

V is TRBV5-4 and J is TRBJ1-2; a possible D gene is TRBD1 (5 bases). Germline CDR1 and CDR2: SGHNT and YYREEE (reference sequence). This CDR3 region has 14 residues. The V gene lost 1 base and the J gene lost 4 bases, with 11 bases spanning the gap. In DNA, the CDR3 is TGTGCCAGCAGCTTGCCGGGACGGAGCTATGGCTACACCTTC. It yields the protein CASSLPGRSYGYTF. The complete variable domain, with remaining parts taken from reference TRBV5-4 and TRBJ1-2, reads ETGVTQSPTHLIKTRGQQVTLRCSSQSGHNTVSWYQQALGQGPQFIFQYYREEENGRGNFPPRFSGLQFPNYSSELNVNALELDDSALYLCASSLPGRSYGYTFGSGTRLTVV.

The rearrangement links TRBV4-3 to TRBJ2-2, with 13 positions matching TRBD2. This CDR3 comprises 17 residues. Losses at the gene ends were 0 bases for V and 5 bases for J; bases not matched to a gene: 3. Germline loops: CDR1 LGHNA, CDR2 YSLEER. CDR3: CASSQDGLAGATGELFF. CDR3 in DNA: TGCGCCAGCAGCCAAGATGGACTAGCGGGAGCAACCGGGGAGCTGTTTTTT.

A single count supports this clone. The CDR3 here is CASSLPSGANVLTF. In DNA form, the CDR3 reads TGTGCCAGCAGTTTACCCTCTGGGGCCAACGTCCTGACTTTC. V usage is TRBV6-1 and J usage is TRBJ2-6; D gene unclear. Germline values: CDR1 MNHNS, CDR2 SASEGT. The V end lost 5 bases, the J end lost 0 bases, and 5 bases lay between the germline ends. CDR3 size: 14 residues.

The V and J genes are TRBV6-1 and TRBJ1-1, with a possible D match to TRBD1 (5 bases). Germline values: CDR1 MNHNS, CDR2 SASEGT. Trimming left V 6 bases short and J 0 bases short, with 8 bases between. CDR3 length equals 13 residues. DNA of the CDR3: TGTGCCAGCAGGGAGGGGTTGAACACTGAAGCTTTCTTT. The encoded protein is CASREGLNTEAFF.

This clone was recorded only once. The gene calls are TRBV7-9 and TRBJ2-7; 10 bases line up with TRBD1. The length of the CDR3 is 15 residues. Trimming removed 5 bases from V and 2 bases from J; junction bases left unmatched: 6. Germline V lookup: CDR1 SEHNR, CDR2 FQNEAQ (reference sequence). The CDR3 region has the DNA TGTGCCAGCAGCCCCCCCGGGACAGGGGCCTACGAGCAGTACTTC. It encodes CASSPPGTGAYEQYF.

The chain employs TRBV10-2 and TRBJ1-2, with 8 bases lining up with TRBD1. CDR1 is WSHSY and CDR2 is SAAADI in the germline V gene. With 4 bases clipped from V and 8 bases from J, the junction kept 9 bases outside the gene matches. This CDR3 region has 14 residues. The CDR3 is CASSVSQGARGYTF. The CDR3 coding sequence is TGCGCCAGCAGTGTCAGCCAGGGGGCGCGGGGCTACACCTTC.

The chain carries TRBV5-1 and TRBJ2-1, with no clear D. The CDR3 covers 14 residues. V was trimmed by 4 bases and J by 0 bases, leaving 8 bases between them. The germline CDR1 and CDR2 sequences are SGHRS and YFSETQ. In nucleotides, the CDR3 is TGCGCCAGCAGCCGCCTGGGCTCCTACAATGAGCAGTTCTTC. This translates into CASSRLGSYNEQFF.

The chain has TRBV6-5 and TRBJ1-3; D unresolved. The germline V gene encodes CDR1 MNHEY and CDR2 SVGAGI. The CDR3 totals 13 residues. Trimming took off 6 bases at V and 0 bases at J, with 6 bases between the two ends. The CDR3 region is CASRLLSGNTIYF. CDR3 coding DNA: TGTGCCAGCAGACTGCTCTCTGGAAACACCATATATTTT.

The chain uses TRBV10-3 and TRBJ1-1, with 7 bases identical to TRBD1. CDR1 ENHRY and CDR2 SYGVKD come from the germline V gene. V lost 0 bases and J lost 3; bases outside the gene matches: 7. This CDR3 is 16 amino acids long. CDR3 region: CAISESLGRGDTEAFF. In DNA form, the CDR3 reads TGTGCCATCAGTGAGTCGTTGGGCAGGGGGGACACTGAAGCTTTCTTT.

This clone was seen just once. The same CDR3 is also encoded by other DNA sequences in this sample. The chain links TRBV5-6 to TRBJ1-2, with a possible D match to TRBD1 (5 bases). Germline assignment: CDR1 SGHDT and CDR2 YYEEEE. With 1 base removed from V and 0 bases from J, the gap between germline ends came to 10 bases. This CDR3 has 15 amino acids. The CDR3 spells CASSLRGPPNYGYTF. As DNA, the CDR3 is TGTGCCAGCAGCTTGAGGGGACCCCCTAACTATGGCTACACCTTC. Filled out from reference TRBV5-6 and TRBJ1-2, the complete variable domain reads DAGVTQSPTHLIKTRGQQVTLRCSPKSGHDTVSWYQQALGQGPQFIFQYYEEEERQRGNFPDRFSGHQFPNYSSELNVNALLLGDSALYLCASSLRGPPNYGYTFGSGTRLTVV.